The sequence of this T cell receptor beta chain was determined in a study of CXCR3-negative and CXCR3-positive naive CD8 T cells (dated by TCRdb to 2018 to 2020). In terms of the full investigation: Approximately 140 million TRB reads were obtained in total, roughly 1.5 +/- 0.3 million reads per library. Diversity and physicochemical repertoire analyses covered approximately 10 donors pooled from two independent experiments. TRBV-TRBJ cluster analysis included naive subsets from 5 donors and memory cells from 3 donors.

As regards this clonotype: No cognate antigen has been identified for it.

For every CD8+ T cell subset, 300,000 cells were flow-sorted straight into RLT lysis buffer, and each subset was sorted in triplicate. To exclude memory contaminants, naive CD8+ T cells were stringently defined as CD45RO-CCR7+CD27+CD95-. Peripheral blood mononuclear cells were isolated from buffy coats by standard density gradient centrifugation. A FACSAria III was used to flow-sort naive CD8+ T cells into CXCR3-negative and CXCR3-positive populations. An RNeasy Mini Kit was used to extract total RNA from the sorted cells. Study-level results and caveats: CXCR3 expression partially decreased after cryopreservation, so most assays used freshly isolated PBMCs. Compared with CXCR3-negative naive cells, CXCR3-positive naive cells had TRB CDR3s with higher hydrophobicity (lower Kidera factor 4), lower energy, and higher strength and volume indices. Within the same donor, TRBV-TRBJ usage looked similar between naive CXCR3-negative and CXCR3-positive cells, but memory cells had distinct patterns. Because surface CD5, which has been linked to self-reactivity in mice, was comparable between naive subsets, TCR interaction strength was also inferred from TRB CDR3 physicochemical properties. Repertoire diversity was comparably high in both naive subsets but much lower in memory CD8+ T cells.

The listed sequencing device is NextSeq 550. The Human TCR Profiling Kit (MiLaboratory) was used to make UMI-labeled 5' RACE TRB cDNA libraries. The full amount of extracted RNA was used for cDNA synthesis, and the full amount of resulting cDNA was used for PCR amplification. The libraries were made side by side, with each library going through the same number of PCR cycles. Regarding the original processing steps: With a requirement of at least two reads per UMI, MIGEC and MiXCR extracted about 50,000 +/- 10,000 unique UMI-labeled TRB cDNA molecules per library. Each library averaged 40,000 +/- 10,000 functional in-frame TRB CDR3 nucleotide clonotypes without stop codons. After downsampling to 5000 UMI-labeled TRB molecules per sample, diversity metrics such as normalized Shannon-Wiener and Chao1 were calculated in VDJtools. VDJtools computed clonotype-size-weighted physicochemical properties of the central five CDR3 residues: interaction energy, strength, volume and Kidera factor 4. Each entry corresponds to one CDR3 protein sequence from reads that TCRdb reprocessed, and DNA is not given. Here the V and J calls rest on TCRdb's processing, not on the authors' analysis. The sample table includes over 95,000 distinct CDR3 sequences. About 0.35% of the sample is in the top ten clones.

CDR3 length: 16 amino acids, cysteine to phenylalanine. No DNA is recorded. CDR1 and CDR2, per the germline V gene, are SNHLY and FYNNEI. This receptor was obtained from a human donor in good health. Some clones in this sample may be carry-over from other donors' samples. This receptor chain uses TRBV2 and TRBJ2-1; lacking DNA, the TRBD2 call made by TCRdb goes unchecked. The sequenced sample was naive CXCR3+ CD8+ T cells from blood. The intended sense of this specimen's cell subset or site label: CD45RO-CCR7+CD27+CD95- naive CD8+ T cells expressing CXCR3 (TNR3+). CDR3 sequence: CASSEELAEKGNEQFF.